Shown below are 10 T cell receptor beta chains from a single sample sequenced in a study of cytomegalovirus exposure and HLA in healthy donors. TCRdb's table, derived via immunoSEQ multiplex PCR, lists solely in-frame clones and lacks some. The sample carries 150,000 to 200,000 clones, about 84% recorded once. Sequencing was carried out using PBMCs. The receptors here all came from a woman aged 18 to 35 in good health and CMV-seronegative.

The chain links TRBV6-5 to TRBJ2-1; D remains unclear. Germline-derived CDR1 and CDR2 are MNHEY and SVGAGI. V lost 5 bases and J lost 7, with 12 bases in between. The CDR3 loop spans 13 amino acids. As DNA, the CDR3 is TGTGCCAGCAGTGAAGCTTACGAGAATGAGCAGTTCTTC. It specifies CASSEAYENEQFF.

The V gene is TRBV5-4, the J gene TRBJ2-7, with D possibly matching TRBD2 (5 bases). Germline CDR1 reads SGHNT; CDR2 reads YYREEE (reference sequence). CDR3 length: 13 residues. Trimming left V 0 bases short and J 5 bases short, with 9 bases between. The CDR3 spells CASSLARGDEQYF. In DNA form, the CDR3 reads TGTGCCAGCAGCTTGGCCCGGGGAGACGAGCAGTACTTC.

A single count supports this clone. This chain links TRBV5-6 with TRBJ1-1; 11 bases are a match to TRBD1. Germline V lookup: CDR1 SGHDT, CDR2 YYEEEE. CDR3 length equals 16 residues. Unmatched junction bases numbered 7, after V lost 1 base and J lost 5 bases. The CDR3 nucleotides are TGTGCCAGCAGCTTGTGGTTCGGGACAGGGGGGACTGAAGCTTTCTTT. As protein: CASSLWFGTGGTEAFF.

V is TRBV4-1 and J is TRBJ2-7; 8 nucleotides line up with TRBD1. After removal of 1 base from V and 2 bases from J, the junction contained 4 bases not matched to a gene. The germline gives CDR1 MGHRA, CDR2 YSYEKL. This CDR3 has 15 amino acids. The CDR3 here is CASSQVGQGTYEQYF. DNA of the CDR3: TGCGCCAGCAGCCAAGTTGGACAGGGAACCTACGAGCAGTACTTC.

The rearrangement links TRBV13 to TRBJ2-3; 12 positions agree with TRBD2. The germline CDR1 and CDR2 sequences are PRHDT and FYEKMQ (reference sequence). V lost 5 bases and J lost 6; bases outside the gene matches: 9. This CDR3 has 16 amino acids. The CDR3 DNA sequence: TGTGCCAGCAGCACAAGACTAGCGGGAGCCGCGGATACGCAGTATTTT. Protein product: CASSTRLAGAADTQYF.

This chain connects TRBV19 to TRBJ1-4, with D perhaps matching TRBD1 (6 bases). Trimming took off 5 bases at V and 4 bases at J, with 14 bases between the two ends. The CDR3 runs 15 residues. Germline lookup yields CDR1 LNHDA and CDR2 SQIVND (reference sequence). CDR3 nucleotide sequence: TGTGCCAGTAGTGACCGCGGGGGCAGTAATGAAAAACTGTTTTTT. It is translated as CASSDRGGSNEKLFF.

The V gene is TRBV5-5, the J gene TRBJ2-7; tentative D call: TRBD2 (5 bases). V lost 0 bases to trimming and J lost 1 base, with 8 bases between them. Per germline, CDR1 SGHKS and CDR2 YYEKEE (reference sequence). This CDR3 is 14 amino acids long. CDR3 protein: CASSLGRLSYEQYF. As DNA, the CDR3 is TGTGCCAGCAGCTTGGGCCGACTATCCTACGAGCAGTACTTC.

The CDR3 bases are TGTGCCAGCAGTGAGTTCGGTAGATACGAGCAGTACTTC. Amino acids: CASSEFGRYEQYF. This sequence joins TRBV25-1 and TRBJ2-7; D gene ambiguous. This CDR3 spans 13 amino acids. V was cut by 3 bases and J by 4 bases, with 10 bases left in between. Germline CDR1 is MGHDK and CDR2 is SYGVNS.

The CDR3 protein is CASSQVSGEIAYNEQFF. The DNA of the CDR3 is TGTGCCAGCAGCCAAGTATCAGGGGAAATTGCCTACAATGAGCAGTTCTTC. This sequence joins TRBV14 and TRBJ2-1, with D maybe TRBD1 (6 bases). Trimming cost V 1 base and J 2 bases, with 15 bases left between them. The CDR3 covers 17 residues. Germline CDR1 and CDR2: SGHDN and FVKESK.

This rearrangement joins TRBV6-5 to TRBJ2-5; 7 bases match TRBD1. V was pared by 0 bases and J by 1 base, with 2 bases of the junction left unmatched. The CDR3 has 15 residues. Germline CDR1 MNHEY, CDR2 SVGAGI. CDR3 protein: CASSYSAGGQETQYF. DNA of the CDR3: TGTGCCAGCAGTTACTCGGCAGGGGGCCAAGAGACCCAGTACTTC.